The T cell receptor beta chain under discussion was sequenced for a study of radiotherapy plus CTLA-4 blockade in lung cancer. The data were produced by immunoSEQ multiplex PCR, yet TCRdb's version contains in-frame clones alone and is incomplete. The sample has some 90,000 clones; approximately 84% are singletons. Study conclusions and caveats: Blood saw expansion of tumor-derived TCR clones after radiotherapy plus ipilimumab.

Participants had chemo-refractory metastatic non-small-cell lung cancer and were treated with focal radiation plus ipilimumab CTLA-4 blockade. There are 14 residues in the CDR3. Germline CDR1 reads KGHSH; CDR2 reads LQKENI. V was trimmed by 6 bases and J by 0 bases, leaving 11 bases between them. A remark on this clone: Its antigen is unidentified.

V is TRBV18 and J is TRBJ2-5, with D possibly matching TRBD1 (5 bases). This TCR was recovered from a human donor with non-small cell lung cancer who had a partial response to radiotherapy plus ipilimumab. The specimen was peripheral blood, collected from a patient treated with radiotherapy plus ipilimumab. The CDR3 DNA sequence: TGTGCCAGCTCTCTGCAGGGAAACCAAGAGACCCAGTACTTC. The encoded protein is CASSLQGNQETQYF. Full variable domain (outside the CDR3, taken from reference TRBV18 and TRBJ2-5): NAGVMQNPRHLVRRRGQEARLRCSPMKGHSHVYWYRQLPEEGLKFMVYLQKENIIDESGMPKERFSAEFPKEGPSILRIQQVVRGDSAAYFCASSLQGNQETQYFGPGTRLLVL.